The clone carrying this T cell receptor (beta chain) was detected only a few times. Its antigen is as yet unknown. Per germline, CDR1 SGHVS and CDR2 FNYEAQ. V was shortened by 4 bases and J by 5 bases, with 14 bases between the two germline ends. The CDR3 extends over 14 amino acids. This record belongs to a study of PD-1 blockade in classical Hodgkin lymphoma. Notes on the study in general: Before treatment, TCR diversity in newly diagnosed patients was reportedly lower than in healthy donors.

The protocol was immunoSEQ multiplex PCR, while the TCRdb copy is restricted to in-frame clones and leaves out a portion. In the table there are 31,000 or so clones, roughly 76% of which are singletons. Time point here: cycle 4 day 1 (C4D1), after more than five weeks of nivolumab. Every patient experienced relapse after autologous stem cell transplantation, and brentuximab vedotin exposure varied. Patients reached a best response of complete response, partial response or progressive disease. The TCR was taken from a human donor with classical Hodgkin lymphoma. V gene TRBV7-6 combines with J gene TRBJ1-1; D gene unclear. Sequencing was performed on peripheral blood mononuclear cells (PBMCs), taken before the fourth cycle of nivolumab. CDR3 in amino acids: CASSSHFAGTEAFF. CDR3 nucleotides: TGTGCCAGCAGCTCTCACTTTGCTGGTACTGAAGCTTTCTTT.